The 31 T cell receptor beta chains below all came from one sample that was sequenced in a study of regulatory T cells in long-lasting Graves disease. Assembly of TCR beta libraries relied on iRepertoire HTBI primers together with Arm-PCR of CDR3 regions. MiXCR, applied by TCRdb to the multiplex PCR reads, yields one record per CDR3 protein. The profile shows about 370,000 distinct CDR3 sequences, less than 20% of them singletons. Stated time point: newly diagnosed GD, antithyroid drugs for less than 3 months. The authors made the TCR library using RNA they extracted from PBMCs. The starting material was peripheral blood mononuclear cells (PBMCs), obtained at new diagnosis, from a patient treated with antithyroid drugs. The source of these receptors is a female donor with Graves disease.

Note on this clonotype: A read error is likely here: a far larger clone is one base away. This sequence joins TRBV2 and TRBJ2-7; 12 positions agree with TRBD2. V lost 6 bases to trimming and J lost 7 bases; unmatched junction nucleotides: 10. This CDR3 is built from 15 residues. Germline lookup yields CDR1 SNHLY and CDR2 FYNNEI. The CDR3 region is CASRKLAGGYNEQYF. CDR3 nucleotides: TGTGCCAGCAGAAAACTAGCGGGGGGCTACAATGAGCAGTACTTC.

This clonotype showed up many times. This sequence joins TRBV4-3 and TRBJ2-1; perhaps TRBD1 as D (6 bases). The length of the CDR3 is 14 residues. CDR1 LGHNA and CDR2 YSLEER come from the germline V gene. The V end lost 2 bases, the J end lost 10 bases, and 15 bases lay between the germline ends. The CDR3: CASSQRDTGPEQFF. The CDR3 bases are TGCGCCAGCAGCCAAAGGGACACGGGGCCCGAGCAGTTCTTC.

V and J are TRBV5-1 and TRBJ2-5; TRBD2 matches at 7 bases. Germline CDR1 and CDR2: SGHRS and YFSETQ. This CDR3 region has 14 residues. The V gene end was trimmed by 7 bases and the J gene end by 2 bases; junction bases not matched to a gene: 8. Written as DNA, the CDR3 is TGCGCCAGCGGCGCCCGGACTAGTCAAGAGACCCAGTACTTC. Translation: CASGARTSQETQYF.

This clonotype was found a few times. Here the CDR3 DNA reads TGTGCCAGCAGTTACCGGGACGGAGAGACCCAGTACTTC. Its translation: CASSYRDGETQYF. The chain couples TRBV6-2 or TRBV6-3 to TRBJ2-5; D assignment may be TRBD1 or TRBD2 (5 bases each). The germline V gene encodes CDR1 MNHEY and CDR2 SVGEGT. The CDR3 is 13 residues long. The germline V and J ends were trimmed by 2 bases and 4 bases, with 8 bases remaining between them.

This clonotype was seen ten or more times. DNA for the CDR3: TGTGCCAGCAGTCCCGACCCAGTGGGGAACACTGAAGCTTTCTTT. It yields the protein CASSPDPVGNTEAFF. The chain is built from TRBV12-3 or TRBV12-4 and TRBJ1-1; D uncertain. With 5 bases removed from V and 1 base from J, the gap between germline ends came to 14 bases. The CDR3 has 15 amino acids.

This clonotype was recorded many times. CDR3 protein: CASSWRQGSAYGYTF. CDR3 DNA: TGTGCCAGCAGTTGGAGACAGGGGTCGGCCTATGGCTACACCTTC. This sequence joins TRBV12-3 or TRBV12-4 and TRBJ1-2; TRBD1 agrees at 8 bases. The CDR3 contains 15 residues. Trimming removed 4 bases from V and 4 bases from J; junction bases left unmatched: 8.

The sample holds many counts of this clonotype. The chain joins TRBV24-1 to TRBJ2-1; D gene uncertain. The CDR3 has 13 amino acids. Trimming took off 5 bases at V and 5 bases at J, with 9 bases between the two ends. Per the germline V gene, CDR1 is KGHDR and CDR2 is SFDVKD. In nucleotides, the CDR3 is TGTGCCACCAGTGTTAGAACCAACAATGAGCAGTTCTTC. Its protein product is CATSVRTNNEQFF.

On this clonotype: A read error is possible here, since a much larger clone lies one base away. The rearrangement joins TRBV20-1 to TRBJ2-1, with D possibly TRBD2 on 5 matching bases. The CDR3 totals 16 residues. In germline, CDR1 is DFQATT, CDR2 SNEGSKA (reference sequence). In DNA, the CDR3 is TGCAGTGCTAGAGGGGCGGGTTCCAGCTCCTACAATGAGCAGCTCTTC. Its translation: CSARGAGSSSYNEQLF.

This clonotype was recorded many times. The chain links TRBV13 to TRBJ2-3; 11 nucleotides align to TRBD1. Germline CDR1 PRHDT, CDR2 FYEKMQ (reference sequence). CDR3 size: 15 residues. V lost 6 bases to trimming and J lost 4 bases; unmatched junction nucleotides: 6. The chain's CDR3 is CASSRGQGAADTQYF. In nucleotides, the CDR3 is TGTGCCAGCAGTCGTGGACAGGGGGCAGCAGATACGCAGTATTTT.

This clonotype was recorded many times. The rearrangement uses TRBV30 and TRBJ2-5; possibly TRBD2 for D (6 bases). This CDR3 is 13 amino acids long. CDR1 GTSNPN and CDR2 SVGIG come from the germline V gene (reference sequence). The V end was cut by 3 bases, the J end by 2 bases, with 10 bases between. CDR3 nucleotide sequence: TGTGCCTGGAGGGAGGGGAGACAAGAGACCCAGTACTTC. Translation gives CAWREGRQETQYF.

This clonotype was found many times. The chain has TRBV11-2 and TRBJ2-7; 12 nucleotides agree with TRBD2. Germline V lookup: CDR1 SGHAT, CDR2 FQNNGV. J lost 0 bases, V lost 4 bases, and 10 bases had no gene match. The length of the CDR3 is 18 residues. Here the CDR3 reads CASSSLGLAGRSSYEQYF. The CDR3 DNA is TGTGCCAGCAGCTCCCTGGGACTAGCGGGCCGGAGCTCCTACGAGCAGTACTTC. The full variable domain, its missing parts supplied by reference TRBV11-2 and TRBJ2-7, is EAGVAQSPRYKIIEKRQSVAFWCNPISGHATLYWYQQILGQGPKLLIQFQNNGVVDDSQLPKDRFSAERLKGVDSTLKIQPAKLEDSAVYLCASSSLGLAGRSSYEQYFGPGTRLTVT.

V is TRBV18 and J is TRBJ1-1, with D unclear. The CDR3 has 16 residues. Trimming took 2 bases from V and 1 from J, leaving 14 bases between them. The germline V gene encodes CDR1 KGHSH and CDR2 LQKENI. CDR3 sequence: CASSPEFGRQNTEAFF. The CDR3 DNA reads TGTGCCAGCTCACCAGAATTCGGACGGCAGAACACTGAAGCTTTCTTT.

The sample holds many counts of this clonotype. The chain joins TRBV3-1 to TRBJ2-7; 10 bases line up with TRBD1. Trimming removed 3 bases from V and 3 bases from J; junction bases left unmatched: 5. The germline V gene encodes CDR1 LGHDT and CDR2 YNNKEL (reference sequence). The CDR3 has 15 amino acids. CDR3 amino acids: CASSQGTGAGYEQYF. In DNA form, the CDR3 reads TGTGCCAGCAGCCAGGGGACAGGGGCAGGCTACGAGCAGTACTTC.

The gene calls are TRBV2 and TRBJ1-5, with D unclear. The germline V gene has CDR1 SNHLY and CDR2 FYNNEI. This CDR3 is built from 15 residues. Trimming took off 1 base at V and 0 bases at J, with 7 bases between the two ends. CDR3 in DNA: TGTGCCAGCAGTGAAGGGGCAGCTAGCAATCAGCCCCAGCATTTT. This sequence encodes CASSEGAASNQPQHF.

This clonotype came up many times. V usage is TRBV6-5 and J usage is TRBJ2-7; possibly TRBD2 for D (6 bases). This CDR3 has 17 amino acids. Germline values: CDR1 MNHEY, CDR2 SVGAGI. V was trimmed by 0 bases and J by 0 bases, leaving 15 bases between them. CDR3 sequence: CASSYSGSAGSSYEQYF. CDR3 nucleotide sequence: TGTGCCAGCAGTTACTCGGGTTCGGCCGGGAGCTCCTACGAGCAGTACTTC.

This clonotype appeared a few times. With a far larger clone one base away, a read error is the likely cause. Because it lacks the conserved phenylalanine or tryptophan at the end, this CDR3 is likely a read error. The DNA for the CDR3 is TGTGCCAGCAGCCGAGGACTAGCGGGAGGTCGCTACAATGAGCAGTTCTCC. Its translation is CASSRGLAGGRYNEQFS. The chain combines TRBV7-9 with TRBJ2-1; 14 bases are shared with TRBD2. J was trimmed by 3 bases and V by 5 bases; bases with no gene match: 6. CDR3 length: 17 amino acids. Germline values: CDR1 SEHNR, CDR2 FQNEAQ (reference sequence).

This clonotype appeared many times. Written as DNA, the CDR3 is TGTGCCAGCAGGCGGACAGGGGAGCACTATGGCTACACCTTC. This gives the protein CASRRTGEHYGYTF. The chain carries TRBV12-3 or TRBV12-4 and TRBJ1-2, with 9 positions matching TRBD1. Trimming cost V 6 bases and J 3 bases; bases outside gene matches: 5. The CDR3 loop spans 14 amino acids.

This clonotype was detected ten times or more. V gene TRBV27 combines with J gene TRBJ1-2; maybe TRBD1 (5 bases). CDR3 length equals 12 residues. Germline-derived CDR1 and CDR2 are MNHEY and SMNVEV (reference sequence). V lost 5 bases to trimming and J lost 10 bases, with 14 bases between them. The CDR3 DNA reads TGTGCCAGCAGTGGAGGCGGGGGGAACTACACCTTC. Its translation: CASSGGGGNYTF.

Comment on this clonotype: Possible read error: a much larger clone is one base away. This sequence joins TRBV6-1 and TRBJ2-2; 8 bases are shared with TRBD1. J gave up 1 base and V 5 bases, and 3 bases lay outside the gene matches. The CDR3 length is 15 residues. Germline values: CDR1 MNHNS, CDR2 SASEGT. In nucleotides, the CDR3 is TGTGCCAGCAGTACCGGGACAGGGAACACCGGGGAGCTGTTTTTT. Protein product: CASSTGTGNTGELFF.

This clonotype has at least ten counts. The chain carries TRBV20-1 and TRBJ2-1; 10 bases match TRBD2. CDR3 length: 15 amino acids. Germline V gene sequence: CDR1 DFQATT, CDR2 SNEGSKA (reference sequence). The junction had 4 bases not matched to a gene; V was cut back by 0 bases and J by 5 bases. Written as DNA, the CDR3 is TGCAGTGCTAGAGATACCCTAGCGGGGGACAATGAGCAGTTCTTC. It yields the protein CSARDTLAGDNEQFF.

Many counts were recorded for this clonotype. The V and J genes are TRBV7-2 and TRBJ2-7, with D uncertain. Germline V gene data show CDR1 as SGHTA and CDR2 as FQGNSA. The V and J ends lost 5 bases and 4 bases respectively, with 9 bases between them. The CDR3 is made up of 12 amino acids. The CDR3 loop reads CASSLLLYEQYF. Written as DNA, the CDR3 is TGTGCCAGCAGCCTGTTACTGTACGAGCAGTACTTC. The complete variable domain, with remaining parts taken from reference TRBV7-2 and TRBJ2-7, reads GAGVSQSPSNKVTEKGKDVELRCDPISGHTALYWYRQSLGQGLEFLIYFQGNSAPDKSGLPSDRFSAERTGGSVSTLTIQRTQQEDSAVYLCASSLLLYEQYFGPGTRLTVT.

The table lists this clonotype with a few counts. The genes are TRBV5-1 and TRBJ1-2; D ambiguous. V lost 7 bases and J lost 5, with 12 bases in between. From germline, CDR1 is SGHRS and CDR2 YFSETQ. The CDR3 is 12 amino acids. The CDR3 nucleotides are TGCGCCAGCTACGGGAACACGTATGGCTACACCTTC. It yields the protein CASYGNTYGYTF.

In this sample, this clonotype turned up many times. The rearrangement links TRBV2 to TRBJ2-7; the D is unclear. Trimming took off 6 bases at V and 6 bases at J, with 12 bases between the two ends. The CDR3 sequence is 12 residues long. The germline CDR1 and CDR2 sequences are SNHLY and FYNNEI. The DNA for the CDR3 is TGTGCCAGCAGCCCCCTCAGAGCCGAGCAGTACTTC. Translating it yields CASSPLRAEQYF.

In its sample, this clonotype was seen many times. This sequence joins TRBV6-1 and TRBJ2-1; D uncertain. Germline-derived CDR1 and CDR2 are MNHNS and SASEGT. The germline V and J ends were trimmed by 8 bases and 9 bases, with 17 bases remaining between them. CDR3 size: 13 residues. The CDR3: CASSIDVPGEQFF. The CDR3 DNA reads TGTGCCAGCTCTATTGATGTCCCCGGTGAGCAGTTCTTC.

This clonotype has at least ten counts. This chain uses TRBV2 with TRBJ2-1, with 12 positions matching TRBD2. Germline V gene lookup returns CDR1 SNHLY and CDR2 FYNNEI. The junction had 3 bases not matched to a gene; V was cut back by 6 bases and J by 3 bases. The CDR3 has 15 residues. The CDR3 sequence: CASRKLAGGYNEQFF. CDR3 nucleotide sequence: TGTGCCAGCAGAAAACTAGCGGGGGGCTACAATGAGCAGTTCTTC.

This clonotype has a count of ten or more. The chain employs TRBV5-1 and TRBJ2-7, with 9 positions matching TRBD1. Germline CDR1 is SGHRS and CDR2 is YFSETQ. This CDR3 region has 14 residues. J gave up 3 bases and V 4 bases, and 5 bases lay outside the gene matches. The CDR3 protein is CASSHGTGNYEQYF. Here the CDR3 DNA reads TGCGCCAGCAGCCACGGGACAGGGAACTACGAGCAGTACTTC. Supplemented by reference TRBV5-1 and TRBJ2-7, the full variable domain reads KAGVTQTPRYLIKTRGQQVTLSCSPISGHRSVSWYQQTPGQGLQFLFEYFSETQRNKGNFPGRFSGRQFSNSRSEMNVSTLELGDSALYLCASSHGTGNYEQYFGPGTRLTVT.

Ten or more counts support this clonotype. The chain uses TRBV30 and TRBJ2-7, with 11 nucleotides matching TRBD2. The CDR3 is 14 residues long. CDR1 is GTSNPN and CDR2 is SVGIG in the germline V gene (reference sequence). Trimming removed 0 bases from V and 4 bases from J; junction bases left unmatched: 2. The CDR3 DNA sequence: TGTGCCTGGAGTGTGACTAGCGGGACTTACGAGCAGTACTTC. This gives the protein CAWSVTSGTYEQYF.

A few counts support this clonotype. This chain uses TRBV12-3 or TRBV12-4 with TRBJ1-4; D is undetermined. CDR3 size: 15 residues. Trimming took off 7 bases at V and 6 bases at J, with 18 bases between the two ends. The CDR3, as DNA: TGTGCCAGCACCTTAAGCCGGCGGACCGATGAAAAACTGTTTTTT. Its translation: CASTLSRRTDEKLFF.

There are many counts of this clonotype. The V gene is TRBV28, the J gene TRBJ2-7; 10 positions match TRBD2. V lost 2 bases and J lost 4; bases outside the gene matches: 5. Germline CDR1 MDHEN, CDR2 SYDVKM. The CDR3 consists of 15 residues. The DNA for the CDR3 is TGTGCCAGCAGTTTAGCTAGCGGGAGTGCATACGAGCAGTACTTC. Protein product: CASSLASGSAYEQYF.

This chain uses TRBV6-2 or TRBV6-3 with TRBJ1-6, with D maybe TRBD1 (5 bases). The CDR3 covers 14 residues. Trimming stripped 5 bases from V and 14 bases from J, with 19 bases between. Germline lookup yields CDR1 MNHEY and CDR2 SVGEGT. The CDR3 bases are TGTGCCAGCAGTGAAGATAGGGGCCGATCATCCCTCCACTTT. Its translation is CASSEDRGRSSLHF.

This clonotype was seen a few times. This chain connects TRBV20-1 to TRBJ2-3, with 10 bases matching TRBD2. V gave up 6 bases and J gave up 4 bases; unmatched junction bases: 7. The CDR3 is 14 residues long. CDR1 is DFQATT and CDR2 is SNEGSKA in the germline V gene (reference sequence). The CDR3 sequence: CSAPSGGVSDTQYF. The CDR3 nucleotides read TGCAGTGCCCCAAGCGGGGGGGTCTCAGATACGCAGTATTTT.